This T cell receptor (beta chain) was found in a study of blood T cell repertoires in COVID-19. Study at large: Italy, Spain and the United States were the sources of the convalescent and acute COVID-19 samples. Sources were T cells, B-cell-depleted T cells, or PBMCs; the material itself was cDNA or gDNA.

The CDR3 is 14 residues long. The V end lost 2 bases, the J end lost 1 base, and 6 bases lay between the germline ends. Germline V gene lookup returns CDR1 SGHRS and CDR2 YFSETQ. It was during active infection that Seattle patients were enrolled and then longitudinally followed. In the original workflow: For nucleated cells, counts were estimated from reference gene primer amplification. Profiled with immunoSEQ multiplex PCR; TCRdb holds only in-frame clones, not every one. The D gene and trimming were derived from the DNA, and the V and J assignments and clone size from that table. In the table there are roughly 290,000 clones, about nine tenths of which are singletons.

Sequenced: peripheral blood. The chain employs TRBV5-1 and TRBJ2-2; D might be TRBD2 (5 bases). The source is a woman aged 30 to 39 with COVID-19, enrolled during active disease. The CDR3 region has the DNA TGCGCCAGCAGCTTCGGAGGGAACACCGGGGAGCTGTTTTTT. Amino acids: CASSFGGNTGELFF.